The T cell receptor beta chain under discussion was sequenced for a study of metastatic and nonmetastatic thyroid tumors. Prior to thyroid surgery, none of the patients had received any treatment. TCRdb reanalyzed the PCR reads via MiXCR. The profile shows about 38,000 clones, more than 45% of them singletons. CDR1 SNHLY and CDR2 FYNNEI come from the germline V gene. CDR3 size: 16 residues. V dropped 6 bases and J dropped 0 bases, with 15 bases sitting between them. The sample was tumor tissue. The chain is built from TRBV2 and TRBJ1-5; D remains ambiguous. The receptor's source is a male donor with papillary thyroid cancer or a benign thyroid nodule (not recorded which). Some clones in this sample may be carry-over from other donors' samples. CDR3 amino acids: CASSLDWANSNQPQHF. For the CDR3, the DNA is TGTGCCAGCAGCCTCGACTGGGCCAATAGCAATCAGCCCCAGCATTTT.